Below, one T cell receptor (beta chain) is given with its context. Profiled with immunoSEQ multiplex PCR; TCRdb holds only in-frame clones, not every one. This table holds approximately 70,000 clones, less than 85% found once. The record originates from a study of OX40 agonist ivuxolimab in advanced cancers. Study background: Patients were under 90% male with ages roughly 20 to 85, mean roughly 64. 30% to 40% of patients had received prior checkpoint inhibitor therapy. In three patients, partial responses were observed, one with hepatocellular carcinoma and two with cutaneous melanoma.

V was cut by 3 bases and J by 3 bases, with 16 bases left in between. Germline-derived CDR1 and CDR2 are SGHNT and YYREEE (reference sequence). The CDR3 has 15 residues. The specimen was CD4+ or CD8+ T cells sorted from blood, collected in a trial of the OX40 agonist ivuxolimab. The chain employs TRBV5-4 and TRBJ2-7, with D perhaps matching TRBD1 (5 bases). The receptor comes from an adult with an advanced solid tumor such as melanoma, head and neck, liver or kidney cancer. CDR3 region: CASSYQGHKIYEQYF. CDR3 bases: TGTGCCAGCAGCTATCAAGGACATAAGATCTACGAGCAGTACTTC. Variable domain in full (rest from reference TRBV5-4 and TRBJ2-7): ETGVTQSPTHLIKTRGQQVTLRCSSQSGHNTVSWYQQALGQGPQFIFQYYREEENGRGNFPPRFSGLQFPNYSSELNVNALELDDSALYLCASSYQGHKIYEQYFGPGTRLTVT.